The 5 T cell receptor beta chains below were found in one sample sequenced in a study of response to subunit inactivated influenza vaccine. TCRdb recomputed calls from the RT-PCR reads with MiXCR, one row per CDR3 protein. The top ten hold less than 4% of the sample, which has 500,000 or so distinct CDR3 sequences, 16% seen once. This sample comprised CD4+ T cells sorted from PBMCs, obtained less than 30 months after vaccination. These receptor sequences come from a man between 50 and 70 years old who received an inactivated influenza vaccine.

This clonotype was seen only a few times. This chain joins TRBV12-3 or TRBV12-4 and TRBJ2-7; 7 nucleotides agree with TRBD1. The CDR3 extends over 13 amino acids. The trim removed 6 bases at V and 6 bases at J, leaving 8 bases unmatched. DNA of the CDR3: TGTGCCAGCAGATATACGACAGGGACCGAGCAGTACTTC. It yields the protein CASRYTTGTEQYF.

This sequence joins TRBV7-2 and TRBJ1-6; tentative D call: TRBD1 (5 bases). This CDR3 region has 15 residues. Germline lookup yields CDR1 SGHTA and CDR2 FQGNSA. V dropped 7 bases and J dropped 8 bases, with 18 bases sitting between them. The CDR3 DNA follows: TGTGCCAGCACCTTCAGGGACCCCGGCTATTCACCCCTCCACTTT. Protein product: CASTFRDPGYSPLHF.

This clonotype was counted at least ten times. In DNA form, the CDR3 reads TGTGCCAGCAGTTCCGGGACAGATAATTCACCCCTCCACTTT. Encoded protein: CASSSGTDNSPLHF. V is TRBV12-3 or TRBV12-4 and J is TRBJ1-6; 7 positions agree with TRBD1. The CDR3 contains 14 residues. V gave up 4 bases and J gave up 5 bases; unmatched junction bases: 2.

This clonotype was detected only a few times. This chain uses TRBV9 with TRBJ2-1; 9 bases map to TRBD2. CDR1 is SGDLS, CDR2 YYNGEE, per germline. Trimming cost V 4 bases and J 4 bases; bases outside gene matches: 6. The CDR3 spans 15 residues. CDR3 sequence reads: CASSSTSGWYNEQFF. The CDR3 region has the DNA TGTGCCAGCAGCTCAACTAGCGGGTGGTACAATGAGCAGTTCTTC.

The chain uses TRBV20-1 and TRBJ2-1; D might be TRBD1 (6 bases). V gave up 3 bases and J gave up 9 bases, with 24 bases separating them. The CDR3 totals 16 residues. Germline loops: CDR1 DFQATT, CDR2 SNEGSKA (reference sequence). The CDR3 bases are TGCAGTGCTAGTGGTAGAGGTTACAGGGTCGTTGGTGAGCAGTTCTTC. This codes for CSASGRGYRVVGEQFF.